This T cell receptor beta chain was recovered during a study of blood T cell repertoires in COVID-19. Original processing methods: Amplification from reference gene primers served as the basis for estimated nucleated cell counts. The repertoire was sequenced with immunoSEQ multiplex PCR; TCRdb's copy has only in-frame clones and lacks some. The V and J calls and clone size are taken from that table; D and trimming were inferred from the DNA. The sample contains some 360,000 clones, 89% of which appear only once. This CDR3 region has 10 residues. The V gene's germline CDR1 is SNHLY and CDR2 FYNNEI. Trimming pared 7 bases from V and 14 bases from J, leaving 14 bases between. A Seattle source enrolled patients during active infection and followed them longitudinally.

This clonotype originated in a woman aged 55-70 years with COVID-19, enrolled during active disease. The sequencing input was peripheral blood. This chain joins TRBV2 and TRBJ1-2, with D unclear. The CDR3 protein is CASTGEGYTF. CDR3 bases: TGTGCCAGCACCGGGGAAGGGTATACCTTC. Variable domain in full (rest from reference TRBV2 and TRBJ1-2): EPEVTQTPSHQVTQMGQEVILRCVPISNHLYFYWYRQILGQKVEFLVSFYNNEISEKSEIFDDQFSVERPDGSNFTLKIRSTKLEDSAMYFCASTGEGYTFGSGTRLTVV.